Presented here are 10 T cell receptor beta chains from one specimen sequenced in a study of Ad26.COV2.S vaccination and SARS-CoV-2 variants (dated by TCRdb to about 2021). This sample's treatment or condition label indicates: 15 to 20 received Ad26.COV2.S at low or high dose, single or two shots; five or six received placebo; per-sample allocation not given. For vaccine and placebo recipients, the sequenced repertoires came from samples collected on day 63 after the first injection. Libraries were made using the immunoSEQ multiplex PCR assay. TCRdb stores this immuneACCESS table with in-frame sequences only. Part of the clones is absent; in the studies checked, under half of the shortfall reflects unresolved V genes, and no reason is known for the rest. The table for this sample lists roughly 700,000 clones; around 89% of them were counted only once. The ten largest clones represent 1.5% of the sample.

The sample here was peripheral blood, taken in a trial of Ad26.COV2.S vaccine versus placebo. The source is a person aged 18-65 years who received the Ad26.COV2.S COVID-19 vaccine or a placebo.

This chain links TRBV12-5 with TRBJ1-3; D ambiguous. This CDR3 is built from 15 residues. Germline V gene data show CDR1 as LGHNT and CDR2 as FRNRAP. V was clipped by 3 bases and J by 0 bases, with 9 bases between them. The CDR3 DNA reads as TGTGCTAGTGGTTTTTTGGATCTCTCTGGAAACACCATATATTTT. As protein: CASGFLDLSGNTIYF.

This chain uses TRBV6-5 with TRBJ1-2, with D unclear. V lost 6 bases and J lost 3, with 8 bases in between. Germline lookup yields CDR1 MNHEY and CDR2 SVGAGI. The CDR3 length is 12 residues. The CDR3 bases are TGTGCCAGCAGGGCGGGCGACTATGGCTACACCTTC. Encoded protein: CASRAGDYGYTF.

In this sample, this clone turned up a few times. The rearrangement uses TRBV11-1 and TRBJ2-3; possibly TRBD1 for D (6 bases). Trimming cost V 5 bases and J 0 bases, with 15 bases left between them. The CDR3 sequence is 16 residues long. Germline CDR1 and CDR2: SGHAT and FQDESV (reference sequence). Written as DNA, the CDR3 is TGTGCCAGCAGCCCCACAGGGATATCGAGCACAGATACGCAGTATTTT. Translating gives CASSPTGISSTDTQYF.

The genes are TRBV27 and TRBJ1-1; D uncertain. The germline V gene encodes CDR1 MNHEY and CDR2 SMNVEV (reference sequence). Trimming cost V 2 bases and J 5 bases, with 9 bases left between them. CDR3 length equals 13 residues. This CDR3 reads CASSLVRGTEAFF. As DNA, the CDR3 is TGTGCCAGCAGTTTAGTCCGGGGTACTGAAGCTTTCTTT.

This rearrangement joins TRBV3-1 (or the pseudogene TRBV3-2) to TRBJ1-5; 9 bases match TRBD1. J gave up 2 bases and V 0 bases, and 14 bases lay outside the gene matches. Germline V lookup: CDR1 LGHDT, CDR2 YNNKEL (reference sequence). The CDR3 is 20 residues long. The CDR3 sequence: CASSQDVGTGRNTGNQPQHF. In DNA form, the CDR3 reads TGTGCCAGCAGCCAAGATGTGGGGACAGGGAGGAATACGGGCAATCAGCCCCAGCATTTT.

The chain uses TRBV5-1 and TRBJ2-7; 11 bases are a match to TRBD2. The CDR3 covers 15 residues. V lost 0 bases, J lost 5 bases, and 4 bases stayed unmatched. Germline V gene data show CDR1 as SGHRS and CDR2 as YFSETQ. Here the CDR3 DNA reads TGCGCCAGCAGCTTGGCACTAGCGGGAGCCCACGAGCAGTACTTC. Translation gives CASSLALAGAHEQYF. Full variable domain (rest looked up from reference TRBV5-1 and TRBJ2-7): KAGVTQTPRYLIKTRGQQVTLSCSPISGHRSVSWYQQTPGQGLQFLFEYFSETQRNKGNFPGRFSGRQFSNSRSEMNVSTLELGDSALYLCASSLALAGAHEQYFGPGTRLTVT.

This chain connects TRBV19 to TRBJ2-7; no definite D call. Trimming cost V 2 bases and J 2 bases, with 4 bases left between them. CDR1 is LNHDA, CDR2 SQIVND, per germline (reference sequence). CDR3 length: 12 amino acids. The CDR3 DNA reads as TGTGCCAGTAGTATAAACGCCTACGAGCAGTACTTC. Its protein is CASSINAYEQYF.

The V call is TRBV9, the J call TRBJ2-7; D ambiguous. Trimming took off 2 bases at V and 0 bases at J, with 9 bases between the two ends. Germline CDR1 is SGDLS and CDR2 is YYNGEE. The CDR3 is 14 amino acids. CDR3 residues: CASSVRLDSYEQYF. The CDR3 DNA is TGTGCCAGCAGCGTCCGACTGGACTCCTACGAGCAGTACTTC.

DNA for the CDR3: TGTGCCAGCAGCTTAAGACAGGGGTGGGCTTACGAGCAGTACTTC. Protein: CASSLRQGWAYEQYF. V usage is TRBV7-3 and J usage is TRBJ2-7; 8 positions agree with TRBD1. The CDR3 consists of 15 residues. Germline CDR1 reads SGHTA; CDR2 reads FQGTGA. V shed 1 base and J 4 bases; nucleotides not matched to a gene: 6.

CDR3 coding DNA: TGTGCCAGCAGCTTCGGGGTTGATTCACCCCTCCACTTT. The encoded protein is CASSFGVDSPLHF. V usage is TRBV7-8 and J usage is TRBJ1-6; no clear D. The CDR3 spans 13 residues. V gave up 3 bases and J gave up 8 bases, with 8 bases separating them. Germline CDR1 is SGHVS and CDR2 is FQNEAQ.